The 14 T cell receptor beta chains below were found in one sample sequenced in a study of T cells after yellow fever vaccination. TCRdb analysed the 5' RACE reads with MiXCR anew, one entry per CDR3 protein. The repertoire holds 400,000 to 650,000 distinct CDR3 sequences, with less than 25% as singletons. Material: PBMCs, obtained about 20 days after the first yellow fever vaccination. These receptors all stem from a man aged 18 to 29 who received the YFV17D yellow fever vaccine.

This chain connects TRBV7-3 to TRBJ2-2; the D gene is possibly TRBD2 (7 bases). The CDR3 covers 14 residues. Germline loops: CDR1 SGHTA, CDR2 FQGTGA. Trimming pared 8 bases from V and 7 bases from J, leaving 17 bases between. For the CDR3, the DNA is TGTGCCAGCCGAAGGGGGGGCCGAAGCGGGGAGCTGTTTTTT. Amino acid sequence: CASRRGGRSGELFF.

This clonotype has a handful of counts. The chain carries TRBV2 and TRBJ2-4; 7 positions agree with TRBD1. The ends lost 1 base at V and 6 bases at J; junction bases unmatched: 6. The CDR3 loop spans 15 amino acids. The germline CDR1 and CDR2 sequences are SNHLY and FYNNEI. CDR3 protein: CASSEGRGILNIQYF. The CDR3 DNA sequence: TGTGCCAGCAGTGAAGGCAGGGGGATTTTAAACATTCAGTACTTC. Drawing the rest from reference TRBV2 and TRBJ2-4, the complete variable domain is EPEVTQTPSHQVTQMGQEVILRCVPISNHLYFYWYRQILGQKVEFLVSFYNNEISEKSEIFDDQFSVERPDGSNFTLKIRSTKLEDSAMYFCASSEGRGILNIQYFGAGTRLSVL.

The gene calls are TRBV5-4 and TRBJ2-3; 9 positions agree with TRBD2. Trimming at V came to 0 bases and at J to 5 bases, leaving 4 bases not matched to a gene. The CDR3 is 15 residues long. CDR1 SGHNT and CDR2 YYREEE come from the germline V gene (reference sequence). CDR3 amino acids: CASSLGLADRDTQYF. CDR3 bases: TGTGCCAGCAGCTTGGGACTAGCGGACAGAGATACGCAGTATTTT.

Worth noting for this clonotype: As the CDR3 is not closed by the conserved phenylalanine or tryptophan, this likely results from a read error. This CDR3 reads CASSIGWNEQFY. The CDR3 coding sequence is TGTGCCAGCAGTATCGGGTGGAATGAGCAGTTCTAC. The V and J genes are TRBV12-3 or TRBV12-4 and TRBJ2-1, with no clear D. This CDR3 comprises 12 residues. V was clipped by 5 bases and J by 7 bases, with 9 bases between them.

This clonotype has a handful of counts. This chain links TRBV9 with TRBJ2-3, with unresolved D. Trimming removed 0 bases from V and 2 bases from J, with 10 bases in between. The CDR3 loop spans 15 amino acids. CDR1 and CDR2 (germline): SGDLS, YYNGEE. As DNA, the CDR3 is TGTGCCAGCAGCGTAGTTCCGGTTAACACAGATACGCAGTATTTT. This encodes CASSVVPVNTDTQYF.

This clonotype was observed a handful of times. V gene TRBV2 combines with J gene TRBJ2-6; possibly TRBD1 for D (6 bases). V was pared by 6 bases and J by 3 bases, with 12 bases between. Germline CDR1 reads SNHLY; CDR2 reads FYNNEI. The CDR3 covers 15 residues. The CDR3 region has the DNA TGTGCCAGCAGCCAACAGGGCCTTGGGGCCAACGTCCTGACTTTC. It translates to CASSQQGLGANVLTF.

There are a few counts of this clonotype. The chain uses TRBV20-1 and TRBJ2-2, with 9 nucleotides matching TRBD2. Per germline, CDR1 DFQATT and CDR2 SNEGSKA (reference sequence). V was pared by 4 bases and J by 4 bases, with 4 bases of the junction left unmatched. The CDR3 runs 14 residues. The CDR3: CSANSGGGTGELFF. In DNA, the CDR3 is TGCAGTGCTAATAGCGGGGGAGGCACCGGGGAGCTGTTTTTT.

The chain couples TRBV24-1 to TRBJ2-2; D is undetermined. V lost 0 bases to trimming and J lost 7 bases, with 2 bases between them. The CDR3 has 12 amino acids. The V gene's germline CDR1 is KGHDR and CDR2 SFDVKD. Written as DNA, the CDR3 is TGTGCCACCAGTGATTTGCGCGGGGAGCTGTTTTTT. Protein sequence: CATSDLRGELFF.

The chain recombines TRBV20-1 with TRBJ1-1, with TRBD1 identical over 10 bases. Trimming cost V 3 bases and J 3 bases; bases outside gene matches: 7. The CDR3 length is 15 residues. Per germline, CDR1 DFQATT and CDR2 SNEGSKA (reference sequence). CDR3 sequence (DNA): TGCAGTGCTAGGGGACAGGGGCGATTGTACACTGAAGCTTTCTTT. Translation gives CSARGQGRLYTEAFF.

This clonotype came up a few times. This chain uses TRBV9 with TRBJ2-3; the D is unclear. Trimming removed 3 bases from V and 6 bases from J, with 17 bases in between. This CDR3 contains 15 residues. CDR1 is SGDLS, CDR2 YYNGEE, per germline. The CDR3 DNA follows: TGTGCCAGCAGCGCCCGGACCACGACCTCGGATACGCAGTATTTT. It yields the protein CASSARTTTSDTQYF.

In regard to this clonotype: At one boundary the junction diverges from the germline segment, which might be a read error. In DNA, the CDR3 is TGTACCAGCAGTGCCCTCGAAAGCGGGGGGGCGTCAGATACGCAGTATTTT. This translates into CTSSALESGGASDTQYF. The chain uses TRBV12-3 or TRBV12-4 and TRBJ2-3; 10 positions agree with TRBD2. This CDR3 is built from 17 residues.

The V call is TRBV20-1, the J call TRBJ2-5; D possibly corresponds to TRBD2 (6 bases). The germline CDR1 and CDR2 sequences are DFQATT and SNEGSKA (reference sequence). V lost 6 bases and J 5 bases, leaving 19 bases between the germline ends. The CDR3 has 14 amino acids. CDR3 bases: TGCAGTGCCCGCGGACTATCGGGGGTGGAGACCCAGTACTTC. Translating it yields CSARGLSGVETQYF.

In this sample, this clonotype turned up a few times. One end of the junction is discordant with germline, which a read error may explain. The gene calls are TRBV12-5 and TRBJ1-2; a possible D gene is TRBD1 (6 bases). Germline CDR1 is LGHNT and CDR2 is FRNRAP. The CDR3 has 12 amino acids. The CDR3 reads CASGLDLQGIAF. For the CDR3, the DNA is TGTGCTAGTGGTTTGGACTTACAGGGAATCGCCTTC.

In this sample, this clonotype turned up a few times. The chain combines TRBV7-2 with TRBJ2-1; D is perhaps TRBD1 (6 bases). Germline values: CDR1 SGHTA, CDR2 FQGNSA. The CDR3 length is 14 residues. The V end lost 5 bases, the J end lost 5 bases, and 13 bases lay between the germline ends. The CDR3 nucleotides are TGTGCCAGCAGCAACCGGGACAAGGACAATGAGCAGTTCTTC. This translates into CASSNRDKDNEQFF.